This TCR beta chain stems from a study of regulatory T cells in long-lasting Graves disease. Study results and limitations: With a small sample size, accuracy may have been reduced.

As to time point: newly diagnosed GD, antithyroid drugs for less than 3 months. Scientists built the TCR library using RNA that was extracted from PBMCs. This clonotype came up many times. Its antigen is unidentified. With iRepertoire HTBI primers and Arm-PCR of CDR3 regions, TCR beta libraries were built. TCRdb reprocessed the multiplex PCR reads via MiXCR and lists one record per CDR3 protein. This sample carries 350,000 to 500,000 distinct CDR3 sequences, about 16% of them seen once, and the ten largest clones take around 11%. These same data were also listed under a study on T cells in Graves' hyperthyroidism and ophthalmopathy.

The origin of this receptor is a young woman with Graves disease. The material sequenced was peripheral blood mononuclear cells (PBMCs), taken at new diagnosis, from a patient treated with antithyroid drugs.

The CDR3 spells CASRQDSYYGYTF. DNA of the CDR3: TGTGCCAGCAGACAGGACAGTTACTATGGCTACACCTTC. The V gene is TRBV28, the J gene TRBJ1-2; a possible D gene is TRBD1 (6 bases). V lost 6 bases, J lost 3 bases, and 11 bases lay in between. Germline-derived CDR1 and CDR2 are MDHEN and SYDVKM. The CDR3 sequence is 13 residues long.